A selection of T cell receptor beta chains follows, all from one sample in a study of blood T cell repertoires in COVID-19. This table comes from immunoSEQ multiplex PCR, and its TCRdb copy is limited to in-frame clones, with some not included. The table includes about 240,000 clones, about 80% detected once. Specimen: PBMCs or T cells enriched from blood (not recorded which). These receptors all stem from a woman in her thirties or forties who had been exposed to COVID-19. Each CDR3 is given with its conserved first and last residue. The D gene is left open where the match is weak. Part of the rows lack a size; the others show once, few, many or a class for expanded clones.

V	J	D	size	CDR3	DNA
TRBV7-3	TRBJ1-2	NA	few	CASSLNPGAGDGYTF	TGTGCCAGCAGCTTAAACCCCGGGGCGGGGGATGGCTACACCTTC
TRBV5-1	TRBJ2-7	TRBD1	NA	CASAGLGQGGYEQYF	TGCGCCAGCGCCGGGTTGGGACAGGGTGGCTACGAGCAGTACTTC
TRBV7-2	TRBJ1-2	NA	NA	CASSLDQAYYGYTF	TGTGCCAGCAGCTTAGACCAGGCCTACTATGGCTACACCTTC
TRBV10-3	TRBJ2-5	TRBD2	NA	CAISDSGGAGETQYF	TGTGCCATCAGTGACAGCGGGGGGGCGGGAGAGACCCAGTACTTC
TRBV19	TRBJ1-5	TRBD1	few	CASSRSGTGGLSQPQHF	TGTGCCAGTAGTAGGTCCGGGACAGGGGGCCTGAGTCAGCCCCAGCATTTT
TRBV7-3	TRBJ2-2	NA	once	CASSPNGHANTGELFF	TGTGCCAGCAGCCCTAATGGACACGCGAACACCGGGGAGCTGTTTTTT
TRBV7-2	TRBJ1-6	NA	NA	CASSLYSGVNNSPLHF	TGTGCCAGCAGCTTATACTCGGGGGTAAATAATTCACCCCTCCACTTT
TRBV7-6	TRBJ2-3	TRBD2	NA	CASSLRLAGTTDTQYF	TGTGCCAGCAGCTTAAGGCTAGCGGGAACCACAGATACGCAGTATTTT
TRBV7-2	TRBJ2-1	TRBD2	NA	CASSERTSGGRDEQFF	TGTGCCAGCAGCGAAAGAACTAGCGGGGGGCGGGATGAGCAGTTCTTC
TRBV5-1	TRBJ2-1	TRBD1	few	CAREDRAGVYNEQFF	TGCGCCAGGGAAGACAGGGCTGGGGTCTACAATGAGCAGTTCTTC
TRBV5-6	TRBJ1-2	TRBD1	NA	CASSSRGSYGYTF	TGTGCCAGCAGCTCCAGGGGGTCTTATGGCTACACCTTC
TRBV5-4	TRBJ2-1	TRBD2	NA	CASSLGTSGGTGWNEQFF	TGTGCCAGCAGCTTAGGGACTAGCGGGGGTACAGGTTGGAATGAGCAGTTCTTC
TRBV9	TRBJ1-3	NA	NA	CASSVAVSGNTIYF	TGTGCCAGCAGCGTTGCAGTCTCTGGAAACACCATATATTTT